This TCR beta chain is from a study of cytomegalovirus exposure and HLA in healthy donors. Use of 60 Vbeta and 13 Jbeta primers characterized the PCR. Source study methods: Later, tens of millions of unique TCR beta chains were counted in an analysis, and some 10 million of them were shared. Data came from immunoSEQ multiplex PCR; TCRdb stores just in-frame clones and leaves some out. The V and J calls and clone size come from that table; D and trimming were worked out from the DNA. Counted here are 100,000 to 150,000 clones, roughly 75% occurring once; the ten biggest clones make up roughly 1.2%. Whereas donors were nominally healthy upon sampling, unrecorded immune exposures were probable. General study results and limits: Owing to their indistinguishability, certain V segments, notably TRBV6-2 and TRBV6-3, were excluded. According to the study, 160 or so TCR beta chains were cytomegalovirus-associated.

With respect to this clone: Its antigen remains unknown.

This CDR3 has 13 residues. The germline gives CDR1 SGHTA, CDR2 FQGNSA. V lost 5 bases to trimming and J lost 3 bases; unmatched junction nucleotides: 1. V and J are TRBV7-2 and TRBJ2-5; 9 positions agree with TRBD1. The TCR comes from a female donor in good health and CMV-seronegative. The sample consisted of PBMCs. The CDR3 loop is CASSRDREETQYF. Here the CDR3 DNA reads TGTGCCAGCAGCAGGGACAGGGAAGAGACCCAGTACTTC. Looking up the rest from reference TRBV7-2 and TRBJ2-5 gives the full variable domain: GAGVSQSPSNKVTEKGKDVELRCDPISGHTALYWYRQSLGQGLEFLIYFQGNSAPDKSGLPSDRFSAERTGGSVSTLTIQRTQQEDSAVYLCASSRDREETQYFGPGTRLLVL.